A selection of T cell receptor beta chains follows, all from one sample in a study of response to subunit inactivated influenza vaccine. TCRdb passed the RT-PCR reads through MiXCR, listing each CDR3 protein once. The sample includes about 520,000 distinct CDR3 sequences, 7.2% of them seen just once. The sequenced sample was PBMCs from blood, obtained approximately 25 months after vaccination. The receptor source for this set is a man aged 45 to 70 who received an inactivated influenza vaccine. The CDR3 runs from the conserved cysteine through the conserved F or W. The D gene is left open where the match is weak. Size is omitted from some rows. Given values are once, few, many or a class for expanded clones.

j_gene: TRBJ2-7
d_gene: TRBD2
abundance: .
v_gene: TRBV28
CDR3nt: TGTGCCAGCAGTCCTCTTCTAGCGGGAGGCTCCTACGAGCAGTACTTC
CDR3aa: CASSPLLAGGSYEQYF

j_gene: TRBJ2-5
d_gene: TRBD1
abundance: few
v_gene: TRBV7-7
CDR3nt: TGTGCTAGCAGCACGGACAGGGCTGGGGAGACCCAGTACTTC
CDR3aa: CASSTDRAGETQYF

j_gene: TRBJ1-2
d_gene: TRBD1
abundance: many
v_gene: TRBV7-3
CDR3nt: TGTGCCAGCAGCCGAGGGACAGGCTATGGCTACACCTTC
CDR3aa: CASSRGTGYGYTF

j_gene: TRBJ2-1
d_gene: .
abundance: many
v_gene: TRBV20-1
CDR3nt: TGCAGTGCTAGAGATAGGACAGTCTCCAATGAGCAGTTCTTC
CDR3aa: CSARDRTVSNEQFF

j_gene: TRBJ2-1
d_gene: TRBD2
abundance: many
v_gene: TRBV4-1
CDR3nt: TGCGCCAGCAGCCAGATTTTTAGCGGGGGGGCCTATGAGCAGTTCTTC
CDR3aa: CASSQIFSGGAYEQFF

j_gene: TRBJ2-5
d_gene: TRBD2
abundance: few
v_gene: TRBV3-1
CDR3nt: TGTGCCAGCAGTTCGATGACTAGCGGGGCCCAGTACTTC
CDR3aa: CASSSMTSGAQYF

j_gene: TRBJ2-1
d_gene: .
abundance: .
v_gene: TRBV4-3
CDR3nt: TGCGCCAGCAGCCAAGATGGGGACGCAGCCTACAATGAGCAGTTCTTC
CDR3aa: CASSQDGDAAYNEQFF

j_gene: TRBJ2-7
d_gene: .
abundance: .
v_gene: TRBV20-1
CDR3nt: TGCAGTGTTCCCCTGTTTTGGTCCGCATATAGAGGCACTAACTACGAGCAGTACTTC
CDR3aa: CSVPLFWSAYRGTNYEQYF

j_gene: TRBJ2-7
d_gene: TRBD2
abundance: .
v_gene: TRBV7-2
CDR3nt: TGTGCCAGCAGCATCGCTCTAGCGGGAGATGGCTACGAGCAGTACTTC
CDR3aa: CASSIALAGDGYEQYF

j_gene: TRBJ2-7
d_gene: .
abundance: few
v_gene: TRBV6-1
CDR3nt: TGTGCCAGCAGGGGGATGACCTACGAGCAGTACTTC
CDR3aa: CASRGMTYEQYF

j_gene: TRBJ2-1
d_gene: .
abundance: .
v_gene: TRBV6-5
CDR3nt: TGTGCCAGCAGTTACTCGGGGGCTAGAGTGACCAATGAGCAGTTCTTC
CDR3aa: CASSYSGARVTNEQFF

j_gene: TRBJ2-1
d_gene: TRBD2
abundance: many
v_gene: TRBV7-2
CDR3nt: TGTGCCAGCAGCTCCCTCGCGGGACTAGAGCAGTTCTTC
CDR3aa: CASSSLAGLEQFF

j_gene: TRBJ2-7
d_gene: .
abundance: .
v_gene: TRBV6-1
CDR3nt: TGTGCCAGCAGCCTCGACGAGGGGACCTACGAGCAGTACTTC
CDR3aa: CASSLDEGTYEQYF

j_gene: TRBJ2-7
d_gene: .
abundance: many
v_gene: TRBV20-1
CDR3nt: TGCAGTGCGCACGGGACCTACGAGCAGTACTTC
CDR3aa: CSAHGTYEQYF

j_gene: TRBJ1-1
d_gene: .
abundance: many
v_gene: TRBV27
CDR3nt: TGTGCCAGCAGTTTAGCAGGGAAGAACACTGAAGCTTTCTTT
CDR3aa: CASSLAGKNTEAFF

j_gene: TRBJ1-1
d_gene: .
abundance: .
v_gene: TRBV14
CDR3nt: TGTGCCAGCAGCCATGCTAGGTGGGACCGCACTGAAGCTTTCTTT
CDR3aa: CASSHARWDRTEAFF

j_gene: TRBJ2-5
d_gene: TRBD2
abundance: few
v_gene: TRBV5-1
CDR3nt: TGCGCCAGCAGCCTCGGCGGGCTAGCGGGAATACAAGAGACCCAGTACTTC
CDR3aa: CASSLGGLAGIQETQYF

j_gene: TRBJ2-2
d_gene: .
abundance: many
v_gene: TRBV7-6
CDR3nt: TGTGCCAGCAGCGTGGGAGCCGGGGAGCTGTTTTTT
CDR3aa: CASSVGAGELFF

j_gene: TRBJ2-5
d_gene: .
abundance: .
v_gene: TRBV20-1
CDR3nt: TGCAGTGCTAGAGATCCGGGTCCGGAGACCCAGTACTTC
CDR3aa: CSARDPGPETQYF

j_gene: TRBJ1-5
d_gene: .
abundance: many
v_gene: TRBV19
CDR3nt: TGTGCCAGTAGTGGGGTCACGGGGCGTAATCAGCCCCAGCATTTT
CDR3aa: CASSGVTGRNQPQHF

j_gene: TRBJ1-6
d_gene: .
abundance: .
v_gene: TRBV28
CDR3nt: TGTGCCAGCAGTCTCTCAGGAATCGATAATTCACCCCTCCACTTT
CDR3aa: CASSLSGIDNSPLHF

j_gene: TRBJ1-6
d_gene: .
abundance: .
v_gene: TRBV6-1
CDR3nt: TGTGCCAGCAGCCCCATCTCATCCTCCTATAATTCACCCCTCCACTTT
CDR3aa: CASSPISSSYNSPLHF

j_gene: TRBJ2-5
d_gene: .
abundance: .
v_gene: TRBV5-6
CDR3nt: TGTGCCAGCAGCTTGGTCGGCTACTTAGAGACCCAGTACTTC
CDR3aa: CASSLVGYLETQYF

j_gene: TRBJ1-2
d_gene: TRBD1
abundance: .
v_gene: TRBV11-2
CDR3nt: TGTGCCAGCAGCTTGCGGAGTGGGGTAGGACAGGGAAGTGGCTACACCTTC
CDR3aa: CASSLRSGVGQGSGYTF

j_gene: TRBJ1-4
d_gene: .
abundance: few
v_gene: TRBV20-1
CDR3nt: TGCAGTGCTGGCTCGGGGGCTAATGAAAAACTGTTTTTT
CDR3aa: CSAGSGANEKLFF

j_gene: TRBJ1-5
d_gene: .
abundance: .
v_gene: TRBV5-1
CDR3nt: TGCGCCAGCAGCTTGGCAGGGATGAGCAATCAGCCCCAGCATTTT
CDR3aa: CASSLAGMSNQPQHF

j_gene: TRBJ1-2
d_gene: .
abundance: once
v_gene: TRBV21-1
CDR3nt: TGTGCCAGCAGCAAAGACGGGGGCTACACCTTC
CDR3aa: CASSKDGGYTF

j_gene: TRBJ1-6
d_gene: TRBD1
abundance: few
v_gene: TRBV9
CDR3nt: TGTGCCAGCAGCCCCTCGCGGGACAGCTATAATTCACCCCTCCACTTT
CDR3aa: CASSPSRDSYNSPLHF